This TCR beta chain was sequenced in a study of T cells in Graves' hyperthyroidism and ophthalmopathy. Study results and limitations: Appearing also in blood were most of the thyroid clonotypes expanded above 0.001. Ophthalmopathy was separated from stable hyperthyroidism by a 13 V-J model.

Researchers barred patients who had uncontrolled infection, other autoimmune disease, pregnancy or lactation. Extraction of PBMCs used roughly 9.4 ml of fresh peripheral blood. V was trimmed by 0 bases and J by 4 bases, leaving 9 bases between them. The CDR3 totals 15 residues. Germline CDR1 and CDR2: SNHLY and FYNNEI. TCR beta CDR3 sequences were amplified from RNA transcripts. TCR CDR3 underwent first-round RT-PCR with the HTBI primer set. MiXCR, run by TCRdb on the multiplex PCR reads, gives a single entry per CDR3 protein. The top ten clones hold less than 70% of a sample with roughly 290,000 distinct CDR3 sequences, approximately 15% of them seen once. This clonotype appeared many times. Its antigen is not identified.

This TCR was sampled from a woman aged 55-69 years with Graves' ophthalmopathy. The sequenced sample consisted of blood. The V and J genes are TRBV2 and TRBJ2-2; D unresolved. CDR3: CASSEALMSTGELFF. DNA for the CDR3: TGTGCCAGCAGTGAAGCGCTTATGAGCACCGGGGAGCTGTTTTTT.